Below are 20 T cell receptor beta chains sequenced from a single sample in a study of blood T cell repertoires in COVID-19. This table comes from immunoSEQ multiplex PCR, and its TCRdb copy is limited to in-frame clones, with some not included. The table shows tens of thousands of clones, with roughly four fifths occurring only once. The specimen was peripheral blood. The source of these receptors is a woman aged 55-69 years with acute or convalescent COVID-19.

The rearrangement joins TRBV7-6 to TRBJ1-1; D is unclear. V lost 3 bases and J 2 bases, leaving 16 bases between the germline ends. Per the germline V gene, CDR1 is SGHVS and CDR2 is FNYEAQ. The CDR3 totals 16 residues. The CDR3 coding sequence is TGTGCCAGCAGCTTTGGAGTGGTTGGCGCTAACACTGAAGCTTTCTTT. Its translation: CASSFGVVGANTEAFF.

The V and J genes are TRBV7-9 and TRBJ1-1, with D perhaps matching TRBD1 (5 bases). V was clipped by 6 bases and J by 2 bases, with 13 bases between them. In germline, CDR1 is SEHNR, CDR2 FQNEAQ (reference sequence). This CDR3 region has 14 residues. CDR3 coding DNA: TGTGCCAGCAGTCCGGGGGGAGAAAACACTGAAGCTTTCTTT. Its protein product is CASSPGGENTEAFF.

The chain links TRBV29-1 to TRBJ2-6; the D is unclear. The CDR3 is 14 residues long. Germline V gives CDR1 SQVTM, CDR2 ANQGSEA. Trimming took 7 bases from V and 2 from J, leaving 12 bases between them. CDR3 DNA sequence: TGCAGCGCCCGGCAGGATACTGGGGCCAACGTCCTGACTTTC. This encodes CSARQDTGANVLTF.

The chain is built from TRBV27 and TRBJ1-2; D unresolved. The V gene's germline CDR1 is MNHEY and CDR2 SMNVEV (reference sequence). The CDR3 runs to 13 residues. V shed 5 bases and J shed 8 bases, with 15 bases lying between them. CDR3 sequence: CASSLTQNAGYTF. CDR3 bases: TGTGCCAGCAGTCTGACTCAAAATGCGGGCTACACCTTC.

The V call is TRBV6-5, the J call TRBJ1-6; no clear D gene. The CDR3 is 15 residues long. Trimming removed 2 bases at V and 5 bases at J, with 10 bases between. Germline V gene lookup returns CDR1 MNHEY and CDR2 SVGAGI. DNA of the CDR3: TGTGCCAGCAGTTACGATGGTACTAATAATTCACCCCTCCACTTT. Protein product: CASSYDGTNNSPLHF.

The rearrangement uses TRBV5-8 and TRBJ2-1; 7 bases are shared with TRBD1. Germline CDR1 reads SGHTS; CDR2 reads YDEGEE. The CDR3 sequence is 13 residues long. V shed 4 bases and J 9 bases; nucleotides not matched to a gene: 7. CDR3 in DNA: TGTGCCAGCAGCCCGGGACAGATTTTTGAGCAGTTCTTC. Protein: CASSPGQIFEQFF. Drawing the rest from reference TRBV5-8 and TRBJ2-1, the complete variable domain is EAGVTQSPTHLIKTRGQQATLRCSPISGHTSVYWYQQALGLGLQFLLWYDEGEERNRGNFPPRFSGRQFPNYSSELNVNALELEDSALYLCASSPGQIFEQFFGPGTRLTVL.

The chain has TRBV18 and TRBJ1-1, with D maybe TRBD1 (5 bases). The CDR3 length is 14 residues. Between the trimmed V and J ends, which lost 3 bases and 1 base, there was a span of 9 bases. Germline V gives CDR1 KGHSH, CDR2 LQKENI. CDR3 in DNA: TGTGCCAGCTCACCGGACACAAGGAACACTGAAGCTTTCTTT. This encodes CASSPDTRNTEAFF.

This chain connects TRBV6-5 to TRBJ1-1, with 7 nucleotides matching TRBD1. The length of the CDR3 is 13 residues. Germline assignment: CDR1 MNHEY and CDR2 SVGAGI. V lost 5 bases to trimming and J lost 9 bases; unmatched junction nucleotides: 9. The chain's CDR3 is CASSPPGTVKAFF. CDR3 nucleotide sequence: TGTGCCAGCAGTCCCCCGGGGACAGTAAAAGCTTTCTTT.

The V and J genes are TRBV6-5 and TRBJ2-7; maybe TRBD1 (6 bases). The germline gives CDR1 MNHEY, CDR2 SVGAGI. V was clipped by 10 bases and J by 0 bases, with 13 bases between them. The length of the CDR3 is 13 residues. CDR3 sequence: CAIHRDGSYEQYF. The CDR3 bases are TGTGCCATTCACAGGGATGGCTCCTACGAGCAGTACTTC.

The chain recombines TRBV6-5 with TRBJ2-3, with D maybe TRBD2 (6 bases). From germline, CDR1 is MNHEY and CDR2 SVGAGI. V was cut by 5 bases and J by 1 base, with 13 bases left in between. The CDR3 contains 15 residues. CDR3 DNA: TGTGCCAGCAGTAGAGACCCGGGGGGCACAGATACGCAGTATTTT. This translates into CASSRDPGGTDTQYF.

This clone appeared a few times. The rearrangement uses TRBV4-2 and TRBJ2-1, with 14 nucleotides matching TRBD2. This CDR3 spans 19 amino acids. The V and J ends lost 0 bases and 7 bases, in that order; junction bases with no gene match: 11. The germline gives CDR1 LGHNA, CDR2 YNFKEQ. Here the CDR3 reads CASSQDRSRTSGGRNEQFF. The CDR3 coding sequence is TGTGCCAGCAGCCAAGATCGGTCCCGGACTAGCGGGGGGCGAAATGAGCAGTTCTTC.

This sequence joins TRBV4-2 and TRBJ2-2, with 7 bases aligning to TRBD2. The ends lost 1 base at V and 5 bases at J; junction bases unmatched: 10. CDR1 is LGHNA and CDR2 is YNFKEQ in the germline V gene. The CDR3 sequence is 17 residues long. Here the CDR3 DNA reads TGTGCCAGCAGCCAAGTGACCCGGGCTAGCGGAACCGGGGAGCTGTTTTTT. Translated: CASSQVTRASGTGELFF.

This clone showed up just once. CDR3 in DNA: TGTGCCAGCAGCTTACAGGGATCCGGGGAGCTGTTTTTT. Encoded protein: CASSLQGSGELFF. The chain combines TRBV7-2 with TRBJ2-2; D is possibly TRBD1 (5 bases). The CDR3 spans 13 residues. The germline V and J ends were trimmed by 2 bases and 6 bases, with 7 bases remaining between them. Germline-derived CDR1 and CDR2 are SGHTA and FQGNSA.

The genes are TRBV29-1 and TRBJ2-3, with 10 bases that match TRBD1. Per the germline V gene, CDR1 is SQVTM and CDR2 is ANQGSEA. The V gene end was trimmed by 6 bases and the J gene end by 6 bases; junction bases not matched to a gene: 3. This CDR3 region has 12 residues. CDR3 sequence reads: CSVGQGTDTQYF. The CDR3 DNA follows: TGCAGCGTGGGACAGGGGACGGATACGCAGTATTTT.

The V call is TRBV7-9, the J call TRBJ2-1, with 9 positions matching TRBD2. V lost 0 bases to trimming and J lost 4 bases; unmatched junction nucleotides: 1. The germline V gene has CDR1 SEHNR and CDR2 FQNEAQ (reference sequence). This CDR3 has 15 amino acids. The CDR3 loop reads CASSLATSGYNEQFF. The CDR3, as DNA: TGTGCCAGCAGCTTAGCGACTAGCGGATACAATGAGCAGTTCTTC.

This sequence joins TRBV10-3 and TRBJ2-5; the D gene is possibly TRBD2 (6 bases). The germline V and J ends were trimmed by 2 bases and 4 bases, with 14 bases remaining between them. Germline CDR1 and CDR2: ENHRY and SYGVKD. This CDR3 has 15 residues. The CDR3 reads CAISEGRGRPETQYF. CDR3 bases: TGTGCCATCAGTGAGGGCCGGGGGAGGCCAGAGACCCAGTACTTC.

This clone was found once. The rearrangement uses TRBV2 and TRBJ1-2; the D gene is possibly TRBD1 (6 bases). V lost 1 base and J 3 bases, leaving 18 bases between the germline ends. There are 17 residues in the CDR3. Germline V gene lookup returns CDR1 SNHLY and CDR2 FYNNEI. The CDR3 bases are TGTGCCAGCAGTGAAGAATCTTGGGGGCCAAGGGACTATGGCTACACCTTC. This translates into CASSEESWGPRDYGYTF.

This clone was counted once. The rearrangement links TRBV10-3 to TRBJ1-3; 7 bases map to TRBD1. The CDR3 totals 15 residues. Germline assignment: CDR1 ENHRY and CDR2 SYGVKD. V gave up 4 bases and J gave up 0 bases; unmatched junction bases: 3. The CDR3 loop reads CAISAAGGSGNTIYF. The CDR3 DNA reads as TGTGCCATCAGTGCAGCAGGGGGCTCTGGAAACACCATATATTTT.

This clone appeared a single time. V gene TRBV6-6 combines with J gene TRBJ2-7, with D unresolved. Trimming shortened V by 2 bases and J by 2 bases, and 7 bases separated the two germline ends. This CDR3 is 13 amino acids long. Germline V gene lookup returns CDR1 MNHNY and CDR2 SVGAGI (reference sequence). CDR3 protein: CASSYTGTYEQYF. Written as DNA, the CDR3 is TGTGCCAGCAGTTACACGGGTACCTACGAGCAGTACTTC.

This clone occurred a few times. This sequence joins TRBV19 and TRBJ2-3; 10 bases agree with TRBD2. Germline CDR1 is LNHDA and CDR2 is SQIVND (reference sequence). V gave up 5 bases and J gave up 4 bases; unmatched junction bases: 12. The CDR3 is made up of 17 amino acids. CDR3 nucleotide sequence: TGTGCCAGTAGTTCATCCCTAGCGGGAGCGTTCCCAGATACGCAGTATTTT. This codes for CASSSSLAGAFPDTQYF.